The clone carrying this T cell receptor beta chain appeared once. This sample stems from a study of cytomegalovirus exposure and HLA in healthy donors. TCRdb's copy holds only in-frame clones and misses some; the assay was immunoSEQ multiplex PCR. The sample holds some 64,000 clones; about 95% are singletons and the top ten take more than 0.95%. The CDR3 is made up of 17 amino acids. V shed 5 bases, J shed 5 bases, and the junction held 17 bases outside the gene matches. Germline loops: CDR1 LGHNA, CDR2 YNFKEQ. The source of this sequence is a young woman in good health and CMV-seronegative. Specimen: PBMCs. This chain links TRBV4-2 with TRBJ2-5; 7 bases match TRBD2. The CDR3 nucleotides read TGTGCCAGCAGCGAAAGACCCGCGGCGTGGGGGGGGGAGACCCAGTACTTC. Its protein product is CASSERPAAWGGETQYF.